The rows below give T cell receptor beta chains drawn from one sample of a study of graft-versus-host responses after intestinal transplantation. TCRdb's table, derived via immunoSEQ multiplex PCR, lists solely in-frame clones and lacks some. The sample lists about 100,000 clones, 80% to 95% occurring once. Their target antigens are unknown. Sequences were derived from unstimulated CD8+ T cells sorted from spleen or lymph node cells, sampled before intestinal transplant. Every receptor here comes from a human donor who received an intestinal transplant. CDR3s include the opening cysteine and the closing phenylalanine or tryptophan. D genes are given only for firm matches. Part of the rows lack a size; the others show once, few, many or a class for expanded clones.

abundance: -; v_gene: TRBV30; d_gene: -; j_gene: TRBJ1-1; CDR3aa: CAWAPGLGEAFF; CDR3nt: TGTGCCTGGGCCCCAGGGTTGGGTGAAGCTTTCTTT
abundance: -; v_gene: TRBV10-3; d_gene: TRBD1; j_gene: TRBJ2-7; CDR3aa: CAISDGTGTTTYEQYF; CDR3nt: TGTGCCATCAGTGACGGGACAGGGACGACAACCTACGAGCAGTACTTC
abundance: -; v_gene: TRBV4-1; d_gene: -; j_gene: TRBJ2-5; CDR3aa: CASSPRTEWESETQYF; CDR3nt: TGCGCCAGCAGCCCGCGGACGGAGTGGGAGAGCGAGACCCAGTACTTC
abundance: once; v_gene: TRBV4-2; d_gene: TRBD2; j_gene: TRBJ2-1; CDR3aa: CASSQEGLAGVIEQFF; CDR3nt: TGTGCCAGCAGCCAAGAGGGACTAGCGGGAGTCATTGAGCAGTTCTTC
abundance: -; v_gene: TRBV28; d_gene: TRBD1; j_gene: TRBJ2-5; CDR3aa: CASSSGTAEETQYF; CDR3nt: TGTGCCAGCAGTTCAGGGACAGCTGAAGAGACCCAGTACTTC
abundance: -; v_gene: TRBV13; d_gene: -; j_gene: TRBJ1-1; CDR3aa: CASSPSRLEAFF; CDR3nt: TGTGCCAGCAGCCCCTCCCGTCTGGAAGCTTTCTTT
abundance: -; v_gene: TRBV27; d_gene: -; j_gene: TRBJ2-1; CDR3aa: CASSKGVGDYNEQFF; CDR3nt: TGTGCCAGCAGTAAAGGGGTCGGGGACTACAATGAGCAGTTCTTC
abundance: -; v_gene: TRBV7-2; d_gene: -; j_gene: TRBJ1-5; CDR3aa: CASSSTGLSNQPQHF; CDR3nt: TGTGCCAGCAGCAGTACAGGACTCAGCAATCAGCCCCAGCATTTT
abundance: -; v_gene: TRBV2; d_gene: TRBD1; j_gene: TRBJ2-1; CDR3aa: CASSDTAGGIDNEQFF; CDR3nt: TGTGCCAGCAGTGACACGGCAGGGGGCATAGACAATGAGCAGTTCTTC
abundance: -; v_gene: TRBV6-5; d_gene: -; j_gene: TRBJ2-6; CDR3aa: CATGANVLTF; CDR3nt: TGTGCTACTGGGGCCAACGTCCTGACTTTC
abundance: -; v_gene: TRBV9; d_gene: -; j_gene: TRBJ2-1; CDR3aa: CASSPFVGPDDEQFF; CDR3nt: TGTGCCAGCAGCCCCTTCGTGGGACCGGATGATGAGCAGTTCTTC
abundance: -; v_gene: TRBV5-1; d_gene: -; j_gene: TRBJ2-5; CDR3aa: CASSTGWEGQTQYF; CDR3nt: TGCGCCAGCAGCACAGGGTGGGAGGGGCAGACCCAGTACTTC
abundance: -; v_gene: TRBV11-2; d_gene: TRBD1; j_gene: TRBJ2-1; CDR3aa: CASSALQGNEQFF; CDR3nt: TGTGCCAGCAGCGCTCTACAGGGGAATGAGCAGTTCTTC
abundance: -; v_gene: TRBV28; d_gene: TRBD1; j_gene: TRBJ2-7; CDR3aa: CASSNTGGGSPEQYF; CDR3nt: TGTGCCAGCAGTAACACAGGGGGCGGGTCACCCGAGCAGTACTTC
abundance: -; v_gene: TRBV28; d_gene: -; j_gene: TRBJ1-2; CDR3aa: CASRDRANYGYTF; CDR3nt: TGTGCCAGCAGAGACAGAGCTAACTATGGCTACACCTTC
abundance: -; v_gene: TRBV5-1; d_gene: TRBD1; j_gene: TRBJ2-3; CDR3aa: CASSPEPGQGMTDTQYF; CDR3nt: TGCGCCAGCAGCCCGGAACCGGGACAGGGTATGACAGATACGCAGTATTTT
abundance: -; v_gene: TRBV9; d_gene: TRBD1; j_gene: TRBJ2-7; CDR3aa: CASSVSGTDYEQYF; CDR3nt: TGTGCCAGCAGCGTTTCCGGGACAGACTACGAGCAGTACTTC
abundance: -; v_gene: TRBV11-2; d_gene: TRBD1; j_gene: TRBJ1-5; CDR3aa: CASSMICRDRYSNQPQHF; CDR3nt: TGTGCCAGCAGCATGATATGCCGGGACAGATATAGCAATCAGCCCCAGCATTTT
abundance: -; v_gene: TRBV7-9; d_gene: TRBD1; j_gene: TRBJ2-2; CDR3aa: CASSKDRDRDWANTGELFF; CDR3nt: TGTGCCAGCAGCAAAGACAGGGACCGGGATTGGGCGAACACCGGGGAGCTGTTTTTT
abundance: -; v_gene: TRBV7-9; d_gene: -; j_gene: TRBJ1-2; CDR3aa: CASSLGDIFDYGYTF; CDR3nt: TGTGCCAGCAGCTTGGGGGACATATTTGACTATGGCTACACCTTC
abundance: -; v_gene: TRBV10-3; d_gene: TRBD2; j_gene: TRBJ2-1; CDR3aa: CAISGGLAGVSYNEQFF; CDR3nt: TGTGCCATCAGCGGAGGGCTAGCGGGAGTCTCCTACAATGAGCAGTTCTTC
abundance: -; v_gene: TRBV10-3; d_gene: -; j_gene: TRBJ2-7; CDR3aa: CAISESKHRSYEQYF; CDR3nt: TGTGCCATCAGTGAGTCGAAGCACCGCTCCTACGAGCAGTACTTC
abundance: -; v_gene: TRBV7-9; d_gene: -; j_gene: TRBJ1-2; CDR3aa: CASSYRPGLDTF; CDR3nt: TGTGCCAGCAGTTATCGACCCGGGCTCGACACCTTC
abundance: -; v_gene: TRBV28; d_gene: -; j_gene: TRBJ2-7; CDR3aa: CASSFPPRPIGGYEQYF; CDR3nt: TGTGCCAGCAGTTTCCCCCCCCGACCCATTGGAGGCTACGAGCAGTACTTC
abundance: -; v_gene: TRBV6-1; d_gene: -; j_gene: TRBJ1-5; CDR3aa: CASSGDSYNQPQHF; CDR3nt: TGTGCCAGCAGTGGCGACAGCTACAATCAGCCCCAGCATTTT
abundance: -; v_gene: TRBV2; d_gene: -; j_gene: TRBJ2-1; CDR3aa: CASSGSDSVLVYNEQFF; CDR3nt: TGTGCCAGCAGTGGGAGTGATAGCGTACTCGTCTACAATGAGCAGTTCTTC
abundance: -; v_gene: TRBV29-1; d_gene: TRBD2; j_gene: TRBJ2-7; CDR3aa: CSATSESHEQYF; CDR3nt: TGCAGCGCCACTAGCGAGTCCCACGAGCAGTACTTC
abundance: once; v_gene: TRBV19; d_gene: -; j_gene: TRBJ2-3; CDR3aa: CASNRGDTQYF; CDR3nt: TGTGCCAGTAATAGAGGGGATACGCAGTATTTT
abundance: -; v_gene: TRBV5-1; d_gene: -; j_gene: TRBJ2-1; CDR3aa: CASSFDSYNEQFF; CDR3nt: TGCGCCAGCAGCTTCGACAGTTACAATGAGCAGTTCTTC
abundance: -; v_gene: TRBV27; d_gene: TRBD1; j_gene: TRBJ2-1; CDR3aa: CASSYWTGALSEQFF; CDR3nt: TGTGCCAGCAGTTACTGGACAGGGGCGTTGAGTGAGCAGTTCTTC
abundance: few; v_gene: TRBV4-1; d_gene: -; j_gene: TRBJ2-3; CDR3aa: CASSPLITDTQYF; CDR3nt: TGCGCCAGCAGCCCCCTTATCACAGATACGCAGTATTTT
abundance: -; v_gene: TRBV27; d_gene: -; j_gene: TRBJ1-1; CDR3aa: CASSFSAGVNTEAFF; CDR3nt: TGTGCCAGCAGTTTTAGTGCGGGAGTGAACACTGAAGCTTTCTTT
abundance: -; v_gene: TRBV11-2; d_gene: -; j_gene: TRBJ1-2; CDR3aa: CASSRKGEGYGYTF; CDR3nt: TGTGCCAGCAGCCGAAAGGGGGAGGGTTATGGCTACACCTTC
abundance: few; v_gene: TRBV6-9; d_gene: -; j_gene: TRBJ2-7; CDR3aa: CASSERGTSSYEQYF; CDR3nt: TGTGCCAGCAGTGAAAGAGGGACTTCCTCCTACGAGCAGTACTTC
abundance: -; v_gene: TRBV7-7; d_gene: -; j_gene: TRBJ2-7; CDR3aa: CASSLSGLAGEQYF; CDR3nt: TGTGCCAGCAGCTTGAGTGGGCTCGCGGGGGAGCAGTACTTC
abundance: -; v_gene: TRBV4-1; d_gene: TRBD2; j_gene: TRBJ2-5; CDR3aa: CASSQTSGRAGETQYF; CDR3nt: TGCGCCAGCAGCCAGACTAGCGGGAGGGCTGGAGAGACCCAGTACTTC